This T cell receptor (beta chain) originates from a study of OX40 agonist ivuxolimab in advanced cancers. Context from the whole study: Ivuxolimab was an agonistic, fully human IgG2 monoclonal antibody directed against OX40 (CD134), a costimulatory receptor. Intravenous ivuxolimab was administered to patients every 2 weeks at six dose levels: 0.01, 0.1, 0.3, 1.5, 3 and 10 mg/kg. Of the approximately 50 patients in dose escalation, about 20 had hepatocellular carcinoma, about 15 had melanoma, 9 had renal cell carcinoma and 9 had head and neck cancer. A male proportion of around 81% and a mean age of approximately 60 years, ranging from about 23 to 79, were recorded for the dose-escalation cohort. Patients were allowed to have had prior anti-PD-1, anti-PD-L1 or anti-CTLA-4 therapy, and roughly 40% of the dose-escalation patients had been treated with checkpoint inhibitors. Partial responses occurred in three dose-escalation patients, of whom one had hepatocellular carcinoma and two had cutaneous melanoma. Peripheral TCRbeta sequencing aimed to test whether ivuxolimab altered TCR sequence diversity and caused clonal T-cell expansion. The paper describes the monotherapy dose-escalation part (N of about 54 patients) of the phase I trial of ivuxolimab.

For sequencing of the TCRbeta CDR3 region, genomic DNA was extracted from the sorted cells. TCRbeta CDR3 regions were sequenced using the immunoSEQ Assay. TCRdb limited this immuneACCESS table to in-frame rearrangements with V and J called. A share of clones is missing; checked studies link under half to unresolved V genes, and the rest is unexplained. This sample holds tens of thousands of clones; more than 70% were observed only once. The top ten clones comprise about 0.2% of the sample. The trial excluded patients who had a history of autoimmune disease or who were on systemic immunosuppression. Peripheral blood for TCR sequencing was collected from all dose cohorts at baseline, on cycle 4 day 1, and on cycle 7 day 1. The samples were drawn from a first-in-human, open-label, multicenter phase I dose-escalation trial of ivuxolimab. The trial enrolled adults with locally advanced or metastatic head and neck squamous cell, hepatocellular, melanoma or renal cell carcinoma. Before TCR sequencing, CD4+ T cells and CD8+ T cells were sorted from peripheral blood as separate populations.

CDR1 SNHLY and CDR2 FYNNEI were looked up in the germline V gene. Taken from cysteine to phenylalanine, the CDR3 has 14 residues. Just the 42-base CDR3 DNA is kept, in frame starting at base 1. Ends trimmed: V by 10 bases, J by 1 base; bases unmatched to a gene: 2. Overall study outcomes, separate from this receptor: On average, CD8+ T cells showed more expanded clones than CD4+ T cells after ivuxolimab. Low levels of normalized T-cell clonal expansion were also seen in some patients who did not respond. In partial responders in the 0.1-3.0 mg/kg groups, normalized peripheral clonal expansion was found to be among the lowest, especially among CD8+ T cells. The antigen specificity of the peripheral T cells that underwent clonal expansion was not determined. At doses of 0.1 to 3.0 mg/kg, clonal expansion of both CD4+ and CD8+ T cells in blood was seen between baseline and week 6.

Points on this clone: Its recognized antigen is unknown. Per-base qualities were not stored, and no clone one base away is much larger.

The source material was CD4+ or CD8+ T cells sorted from blood, sampled in a trial of the OX40 agonist ivuxolimab. This receptor was obtained from an adult with an advanced solid tumor such as melanoma, head and neck, liver or kidney cancer. The V and J genes are TRBV2 and TRBJ2-3; 13 bases in the middle match TRBD2. The DNA sequence reads TGTGCCACGGGACTAGCGGGACGCACAGATACGCAGTATTTT. Its protein product is CATGLAGRTDTQYF.